One sample yielded the 32 T cell receptor beta chains listed below, sequenced in a study of T cell responses to AZD1222 COVID-19 vaccine. Clones were sequenced by immunoSEQ multiplex PCR, and TCRdb holds only the in-frame ones, with some missing. The table shows more than 100,000 clones, with roughly 89% occurring only once. The specimen comprised peripheral blood, sampled on day 0 of AZD1222 vaccination. The receptors were sampled from an adult in good health.

The chain employs TRBV10-1 and TRBJ1-3; D gene unclear. The CDR3 has 16 amino acids. Germline CDR1 WNHNN, CDR2 SYGVQD (reference sequence). Trimming stripped 1 base from V and 0 bases from J, with 10 bases between. The CDR3: CASSEFTLNSGNTIYF. In nucleotides, the CDR3 is TGCGCCAGCAGTGAGTTTACACTCAACTCTGGAAACACCATATATTTT.

The genes are TRBV5-6 and TRBJ2-6, with TRBD2 identical over 8 bases. V trimming: 1 base; J trimming: 0 bases; junction bases outside the gene matches: 9. Germline CDR1 is SGHDT and CDR2 is YYEEEE. This CDR3 spans 19 amino acids. The CDR3 spells CASSLWREVRFSGANVLTF. CDR3 sequence (DNA): TGTGCCAGCAGCTTGTGGCGGGAGGTTCGTTTCTCTGGGGCCAACGTCCTGACTTTC.

The rearrangement uses TRBV2 and TRBJ1-1, with a tentative D call TRBD1 (5 bases). This CDR3 has 14 residues. The germline CDR1 and CDR2 sequences are SNHLY and FYNNEI. The V gene lost 3 bases and the J gene lost 4 bases, with 12 bases spanning the gap. This chain's CDR3 is CASSDLGGSTEAFF. The CDR3 DNA reads TGTGCCAGCAGTGACCTCGGGGGGAGCACTGAAGCTTTCTTT.

This clone occurred once. The chain carries TRBV6-2 or TRBV6-3 and TRBJ1-1, with TRBD1 matching over 7 bases. V was pared by 6 bases and J by 4 bases, with 5 bases of the junction left unmatched. This CDR3 contains 13 residues. Looked up from germline, CDR1 is MNHEY and CDR2 is SVGEGT. The CDR3 reads CASSPGGGTEAFF. CDR3 DNA sequence: TGTGCCAGCAGCCCAGGGGGAGGCACTGAAGCTTTCTTT.

V usage is TRBV10-3 and J usage is TRBJ1-2; D gene uncertain. Looked up from germline, CDR1 is ENHRY and CDR2 is SYGVKD. The V end lost 2 bases, the J end lost 2 bases, and 12 bases lay between the germline ends. CDR3 length equals 15 residues. The CDR3 nucleotides are TGTGCCATCAGTGAGCAGGCAGGCCCAAACTATGGCTACACCTTC. Translation: CAISEQAGPNYGYTF.

The rearrangement links TRBV28 to TRBJ1-2, with a weak D call TRBD1 (5 bases). CDR1 is MDHEN, CDR2 SYDVKM, per germline. V was cut by 1 base and J by 0 bases, with 15 bases left in between. There are 17 residues in the CDR3. The CDR3 loop is CASSLSIGGGSNYGYTF. The CDR3 nucleotides read TGTGCCAGCAGTTTATCCATCGGTGGGGGATCTAACTATGGCTACACCTTC.

The V call is TRBV30, the J call TRBJ1-1, with D perhaps matching TRBD1 (5 bases). The germline gives CDR1 GTSNPN, CDR2 SVGIG (reference sequence). The CDR3 is 14 amino acids. V was pared by 2 bases and J by 3 bases, with 13 bases between. The CDR3 DNA reads as TGTGCCTGGAGTACGCCAGGGTTTTACACTGAAGCTTTCTTT. Translation: CAWSTPGFYTEAFF.

The chain carries TRBV11-2 and TRBJ1-5; D gene uncertain. V dropped 9 bases and J dropped 2 bases, with 14 bases sitting between them. This CDR3 contains 14 residues. Germline lookup yields CDR1 SGHAT and CDR2 FQNNGV. CDR3 bases: TGTGCCAGGATTAGGGCTCAGGGCAATCAGCCCCAGCATTTT. This gives the protein CARIRAQGNQPQHF.

The J gene is TRBJ2-1, the V gene TRBV6-6; D is unresolved. CDR3 length: 13 residues. V lost 2 bases to trimming and J lost 8 bases, with 10 bases between them. CDR1 is MNHNY, CDR2 SVGAGI, per germline (reference sequence). The CDR3 protein is CASSYLTIHEQFF. The CDR3 DNA reads as TGTGCCAGCAGTTACCTAACTATCCATGAGCAGTTCTTC.

The chain employs TRBV6-5 and TRBJ2-3; a weak D match, TRBD1 (6 bases). The CDR3 is made up of 13 amino acids. Germline V CDR1 and CDR2: MNHEY, SVGAGI. Trimming left V 7 bases short and J 2 bases short, with 10 bases between. The CDR3 DNA reads TGTGCCAGCATACCAGGGGCCACAGATACGCAGTATTTT. It translates to CASIPGATDTQYF.

The V and J genes are TRBV28 and TRBJ2-3; D not resolved. The CDR3 is 14 residues long. V was cut by 3 bases and J by 6 bases, with 13 bases left in between. Germline V CDR1 and CDR2: MDHEN, SYDVKM. CDR3 sequence reads: CASSFKLPEDTQYF. CDR3 bases: TGTGCCAGCAGTTTTAAATTGCCGGAGGATACGCAGTATTTT.

The chain has TRBV5-4 and TRBJ2-7, with 7 bases matching TRBD2. Germline loops: CDR1 SGHNT, CDR2 YYREEE (reference sequence). The trim removed 0 bases at V and 0 bases at J, leaving 3 bases unmatched. The CDR3 is 15 amino acids. The CDR3 DNA sequence: TGTGCCAGCAGCTTGGCCGGGAGGATCTCCTACGAGCAGTACTTC. The encoded protein is CASSLAGRISYEQYF.

The gene calls are TRBV24-1 and TRBJ2-3; 13 bases match TRBD2. Unmatched junction bases numbered 6, after V lost 1 base and J lost 6 bases. This CDR3 region has 17 residues. The V gene's germline CDR1 is KGHDR and CDR2 SFDVKD. The CDR3 DNA follows: TGTGCCACCAGTGATTTAGGGACTAGCGGGGCCATGGATACGCAGTATTTT. It yields the protein CATSDLGTSGAMDTQYF.

This clone was counted a few times. V is TRBV5-8 and J is TRBJ1-5, with D possibly matching TRBD1 (5 bases). Germline CDR1 reads SGHTS; CDR2 reads YDEGEE. V was clipped by 2 bases and J by 8 bases, with 14 bases between them. The CDR3 has 14 amino acids. The CDR3 loop is CASSLEGPGKPQHF. The CDR3 DNA sequence: TGTGCCAGCAGCTTAGAGGGTCCAGGGAAGCCCCAGCATTTT.

The chain combines TRBV6-5 with TRBJ1-2, with D possibly being TRBD1 (5 bases). Germline V CDR1 and CDR2: MNHEY, SVGAGI. The CDR3 is made up of 14 amino acids. Trimming took 7 bases from V and 8 from J, leaving 20 bases between them. This CDR3 reads CASMPKGRGGGYTF. The CDR3 coding sequence is TGTGCCAGCATGCCTAAGGGACGTGGCGGCGGCTACACCTTC.

The chain couples TRBV10-3 to TRBJ2-1, with unresolved D. Looked up from germline, CDR1 is ENHRY and CDR2 is SYGVKD. Trimming pared 4 bases from V and 6 bases from J, leaving 7 bases between. The CDR3 loop spans 12 amino acids. The DNA of the CDR3 is TGTGCCATCAGTGCACAGTCCAATGAGCAGTTCTTC. Encoded protein: CAISAQSNEQFF.

V gene TRBV30 combines with J gene TRBJ2-7; TRBD2 is a possible D gene (6 bases). The V gene lost 4 bases and the J gene lost 2 bases, with 15 bases spanning the gap. CDR1 is GTSNPN and CDR2 is SVGIG in the germline V gene (reference sequence). The CDR3 consists of 14 residues. The CDR3 protein is CAWKYSSVPYEQYF. In DNA, the CDR3 is TGTGCCTGGAAGTACTCTAGCGTCCCCTACGAGCAGTACTTC.

The chain is built from TRBV5-5 and TRBJ2-1; 8 bases line up with TRBD1. V was pared by 4 bases and J by 0 bases, with 3 bases of the junction left unmatched. There are 15 residues in the CDR3. Germline values: CDR1 SGHKS, CDR2 YYEKEE (reference sequence). The CDR3 sequence is CASSPGQGSYNEQFF. The CDR3 DNA reads TGTGCCAGCAGCCCAGGACAGGGCTCCTACAATGAGCAGTTCTTC.

The chain recombines TRBV7-9 with TRBJ2-7, with 9 bases identical to TRBD2. The end of the DNA aligns better with TRBJ2-1, so the J call may be wrong. Germline CDR1 is SEHNR and CDR2 is FQNEAQ (reference sequence). The CDR3 loop spans 17 amino acids. CDR3 sequence reads: CASSLRTSVYSYNEQFF. The DNA of the CDR3 is TGTGCCAGCAGCCTCCGGACTAGCGTCTACTCCTACAATGAGCAGTTCTTC.

This chain connects TRBV6-1 to TRBJ2-7; D is unclear. Germline V CDR1 and CDR2: MNHNS, SASEGT. Deletions cut 2 bases from V and 1 base from J, with 12 bases between. This CDR3 comprises 15 residues. CDR3: CASSEPFSQSYEQYF. Written as DNA, the CDR3 is TGTGCCAGCAGTGAACCGTTTTCCCAGTCCTACGAGCAGTACTTC.

This clone was seen a handful of times. This chain links TRBV19 with TRBJ2-7, with TRBD2 matching 8 bases. Trimming at V came to 5 bases and at J to 2 bases, leaving 8 bases not matched to a gene. The CDR3 has 15 amino acids. Germline CDR1 reads LNHDA; CDR2 reads SQIVND (reference sequence). The CDR3 DNA sequence: TGTGCCAGTAGTCCTTTAGCGGGACTCACCTACGAGCAGTACTTC. Translation gives CASSPLAGLTYEQYF.

The V and J genes are TRBV27 and TRBJ1-1; 8 positions agree with TRBD1. The CDR3 runs 15 residues. Germline-derived CDR1 and CDR2 are MNHEY and SMNVEV (reference sequence). Trimming removed 2 bases from V and 4 bases from J; junction bases left unmatched: 6. CDR3: CASSLIGTGGTEAFF. For the CDR3, the DNA is TGTGCCAGCAGTTTAATCGGGACAGGAGGCACTGAAGCTTTCTTT.

The chain has TRBV5-1 and TRBJ2-7, with 7 positions matching TRBD1. J lost 3 bases, V lost 4 bases, and 13 bases had no gene match. This CDR3 spans 16 amino acids. Germline CDR1 reads SGHRS; CDR2 reads YFSETQ. The DNA for the CDR3 is TGCGCCAGCAGCCCGGCAGGGGGACCAACCCTCTACGAGCAGTACTTC. Its translation is CASSPAGGPTLYEQYF.

The chain uses TRBV18 and TRBJ2-1; D gene unclear. Germline lookup yields CDR1 KGHSH and CDR2 LQKENI. V was trimmed by 5 bases and J by 5 bases, leaving 13 bases between them. CDR3 length: 14 residues. DNA of the CDR3: TGTGCCAGCTCAGAAGCTAGAGGTGACAATGAGCAGTTCTTC. This sequence encodes CASSEARGDNEQFF.

The chain links TRBV9 to TRBJ2-2; unclear D gene. The germline CDR1 and CDR2 sequences are SGDLS and YYNGEE. V was trimmed by 3 bases and J by 2 bases, leaving 20 bases between them. The CDR3 has 18 residues. CDR3 nucleotide sequence: TGTGCCAGCAGCGCCAAGGGTGGGCAGCTCCTTAACACCGGGGAGCTGTTTTTT. Residues: CASSAKGGQLLNTGELFF.

The gene calls are TRBV10-2 and TRBJ2-5, with 8 bases lining up with TRBD1. This CDR3 contains 14 residues. With V trimmed by 8 bases and J by 5 bases, 10 bases remained unmatched. Germline V gene sequence: CDR1 WSHSY, CDR2 SAAADI. The CDR3 loop is CASGRQGRVETQYF. The DNA for the CDR3 is TGCGCCAGCGGGAGACAGGGGCGGGTGGAGACCCAGTACTTC.

Concerning this clone: The junction shows a germline mismatch at one end, possibly a read error. This chain joins TRBV7-9 and TRBJ2-7; TRBD1 is a possible D gene (6 bases). Germline-derived CDR1 and CDR2 are SEHNR and FQNEAQ (reference sequence). There are 13 residues in the CDR3. CDR3 loop: CASSLASRGPGDF. The CDR3 coding sequence is TGTGCCAGCAGCTTAGCGTCAAGGGGACCAGGGGACTTC. The full variable domain, rest sourced from reference TRBV7-9 and TRBJ2-7, is DTGVSQNPRHKITKRGQNVTFRCDPISEHNRLYWYRQTLGQGPEFLTYFQNEAQLEKSRLLSDRFSAERPKGSFSTLEIQRTEQGDSAMYLCASSLASRGPGDFGPGTRLTVT.

The J gene is TRBJ2-7, the V gene TRBV15; maybe TRBD2 (6 bases). The CDR3 length is 15 residues. Trimming took off 1 base at V and 6 bases at J, with 16 bases between the two ends. Per germline, CDR1 LNHNV and CDR2 YYDKDF (reference sequence). CDR3 amino acids: CATSRGFGGRGEQYF. CDR3 sequence (DNA): TGTGCCACCAGCAGAGGATTTGGGGGGAGAGGCGAGCAGTACTTC.

The chain employs TRBV7-9 and TRBJ2-7; no firm D call. Per germline, CDR1 SEHNR and CDR2 FQNEAQ (reference sequence). The CDR3 extends over 13 amino acids. V was clipped by 0 bases and J by 6 bases, with 9 bases between them. The CDR3 loop reads CASSLAGSREQYF. DNA for the CDR3: TGTGCCAGCAGCTTAGCGGGATCTCGCGAGCAGTACTTC.

The table lists this clone with a few counts. This chain connects TRBV7-2 to TRBJ1-6; no firm D call. The CDR3 spans 13 residues. Looked up from germline, CDR1 is SGHTA and CDR2 is FQGNSA. V dropped 1 base and J dropped 9 bases, with 7 bases sitting between them. The CDR3, as DNA: TGTGCCAGCAGCTTAGTACGGTTTTCACCCCTCCACTTT. This gives the protein CASSLVRFSPLHF.

The chain uses TRBV7-9 and TRBJ1-1; D gene uncertain. V lost 5 bases to trimming and J lost 8 bases, with 12 bases between them. This CDR3 region has 12 residues. Per germline, CDR1 SEHNR and CDR2 FQNEAQ (reference sequence). The CDR3 sequence is CASSLVLTEAFF. The CDR3 DNA sequence: TGTGCCAGCAGCCTCGTGTTGACAGAAGCTTTCTTT.

This chain links TRBV7-7 with TRBJ2-1, with 10 bases matching TRBD2. The CDR3 covers 16 residues. Germline CDR1 and CDR2: SSHAT and FNYEAQ (reference sequence). V shed 5 bases, J shed 4 bases, and the junction held 8 bases outside the gene matches. This chain's CDR3 is CASSPGASGRYNEQFF. Here the CDR3 DNA reads TGTGCCAGCAGCCCAGGGGCTAGCGGGAGATACAATGAGCAGTTCTTC.